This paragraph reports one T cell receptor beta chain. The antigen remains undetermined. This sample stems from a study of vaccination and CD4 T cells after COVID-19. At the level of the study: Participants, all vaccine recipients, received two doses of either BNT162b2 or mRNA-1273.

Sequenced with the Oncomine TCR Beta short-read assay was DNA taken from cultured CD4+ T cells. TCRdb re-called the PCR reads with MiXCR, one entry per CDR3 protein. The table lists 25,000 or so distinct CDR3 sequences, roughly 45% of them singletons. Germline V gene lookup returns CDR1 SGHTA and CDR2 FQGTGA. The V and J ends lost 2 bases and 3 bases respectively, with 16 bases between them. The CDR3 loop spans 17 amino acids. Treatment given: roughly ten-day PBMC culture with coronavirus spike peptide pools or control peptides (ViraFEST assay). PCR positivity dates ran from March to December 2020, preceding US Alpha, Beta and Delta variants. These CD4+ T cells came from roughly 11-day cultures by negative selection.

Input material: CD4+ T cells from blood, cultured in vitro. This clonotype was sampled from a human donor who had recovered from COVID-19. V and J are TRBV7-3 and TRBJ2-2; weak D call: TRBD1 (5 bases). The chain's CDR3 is CASSLFSMTDYTGELFF. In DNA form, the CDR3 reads TGTGCCAGCAGCTTATTTTCCATGACAGACTACACCGGGGAGCTGTTTTTT.